This TCR beta chain is drawn from a study of regulatory T cells in long-lasting Graves disease. In the study overall: Graves' patients, newly diagnosed, had taken antithyroid drugs under 3 months.

Trimming removed 3 bases at V and 7 bases at J, with 13 bases between. There are 14 residues in the CDR3. Germline CDR1 reads MDHEN; CDR2 reads SYDVKM. This clonotype was counted once. No antigen is known for it. As to time point: newly diagnosed GD, antithyroid drugs for less than 3 months. RNA from PBMCs was the source of the TCR library. Broader study findings: Among samples with persistent disease, TRBV28, TRBJ1-2 and TRBJ2-5 were favored.

Through Arm-PCR of CDR3 regions and iRepertoire HTBI primers, TCR beta libraries were built. Original processing methods: Identified across the samples were 55 to 75 TRBV segments and roughly 14 TRBJ segments. TCRdb ran MiXCR on the multiplex PCR reads and lists one entry per CDR3 protein. It is TCRdb's table, rather than the study itself, that gives the V and J calls and clone size. The sample contains some 460,000 distinct CDR3 sequences, 15% to 20% of which appear only once. This sample was shared with a second study, whose subject was T cells in Graves' hyperthyroidism and ophthalmopathy.

This material consisted of peripheral blood mononuclear cells (PBMCs), taken at new diagnosis, from a patient treated with antithyroid drugs. The chain employs TRBV28 and TRBJ2-1; D unclear. The receptor comes from a man between 35 and 55 years old with Graves disease. CDR3 amino acids: CASSFRVLLNEQFF. DNA for the CDR3: TGTGCCAGCAGTTTTAGGGTCCTACTGAATGAGCAGTTCTTC. The variable domain in full, completed from reference TRBV28 and TRBJ2-1, reads DVKVTQSSRYLVKRTGEKVFLECVQDMDHENMFWYRQDPGLGLRLIYFSYDVKMKEKGDIPEGYSVSREKKERFSLILESASTNQTSMYLCASSFRVLLNEQFFGPGTRLTVL.